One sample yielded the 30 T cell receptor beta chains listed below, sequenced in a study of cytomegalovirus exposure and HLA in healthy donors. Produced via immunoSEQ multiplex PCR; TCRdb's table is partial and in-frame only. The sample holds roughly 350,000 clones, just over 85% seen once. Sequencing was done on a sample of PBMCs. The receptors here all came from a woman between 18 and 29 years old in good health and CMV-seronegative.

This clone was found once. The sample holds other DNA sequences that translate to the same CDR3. DNA of the CDR3: TGTGCCAGCAGTTTACAGGGATCCTACGAGCAGTACTTC. Translated: CASSLQGSYEQYF. The V and J genes are TRBV27 and TRBJ2-7; tentative D call: TRBD1 (5 bases). V lost 2 bases to trimming and J lost 1 base, with 6 bases between them. CDR1 MNHEY and CDR2 SMNVEV come from the germline V gene (reference sequence). This CDR3 has 13 residues.

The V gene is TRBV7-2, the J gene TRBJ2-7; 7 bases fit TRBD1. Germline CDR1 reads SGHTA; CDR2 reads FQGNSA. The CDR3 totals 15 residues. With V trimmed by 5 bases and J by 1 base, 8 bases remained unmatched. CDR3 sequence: CASSRIGQVSYEQYF. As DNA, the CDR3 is TGTGCCAGCAGCCGCATTGGACAGGTTTCCTACGAGCAGTACTTC.

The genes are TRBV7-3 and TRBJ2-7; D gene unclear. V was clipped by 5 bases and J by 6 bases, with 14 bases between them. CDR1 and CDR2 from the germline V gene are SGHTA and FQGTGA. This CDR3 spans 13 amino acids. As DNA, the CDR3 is TGTGCCAGCAGCCCGAGTCCCTTACGCGAGCAGTACTTC. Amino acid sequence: CASSPSPLREQYF.

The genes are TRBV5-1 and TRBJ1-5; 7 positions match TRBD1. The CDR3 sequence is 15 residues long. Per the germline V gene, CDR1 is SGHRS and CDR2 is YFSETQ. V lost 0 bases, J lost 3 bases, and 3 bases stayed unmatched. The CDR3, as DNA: TGCGCCAGCAGCTTGGAGGGGACAGACAATCAGCCCCAGCATTTT. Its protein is CASSLEGTDNQPQHF. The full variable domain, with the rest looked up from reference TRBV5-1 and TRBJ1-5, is KAGVTQTPRYLIKTRGQQVTLSCSPISGHRSVSWYQQTPGQGLQFLFEYFSETQRNKGNFPGRFSGRQFSNSRSEMNVSTLELGDSALYLCASSLEGTDNQPQHFGDGTRLSIL.

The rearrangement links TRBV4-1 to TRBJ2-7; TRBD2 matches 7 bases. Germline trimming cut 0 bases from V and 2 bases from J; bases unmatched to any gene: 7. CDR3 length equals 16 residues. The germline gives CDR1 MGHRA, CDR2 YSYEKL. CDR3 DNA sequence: TGCGCCAGCAGCCAAGATGCTCTAGCGGTTACCTACGAGCAGTACTTC. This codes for CASSQDALAVTYEQYF.

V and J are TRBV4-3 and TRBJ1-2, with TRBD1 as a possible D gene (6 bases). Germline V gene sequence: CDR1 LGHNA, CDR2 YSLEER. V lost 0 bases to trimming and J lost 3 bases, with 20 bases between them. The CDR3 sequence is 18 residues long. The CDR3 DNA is TGCGCCAGCAGCCAAGATTCCGTGGGAGAGGGGGTCGACTATGGCTACACCTTC. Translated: CASSQDSVGEGVDYGYTF.

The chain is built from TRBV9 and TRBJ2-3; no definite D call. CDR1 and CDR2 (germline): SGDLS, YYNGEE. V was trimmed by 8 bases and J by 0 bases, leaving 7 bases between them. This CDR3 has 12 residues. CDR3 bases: TGTGCCAGTGCAGGTAGCACAGATACGCAGTATTTT. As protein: CASAGSTDTQYF. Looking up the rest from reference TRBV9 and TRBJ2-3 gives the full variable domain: DSGVTQTPKHLITATGQRVTLRCSPRSGDLSVYWYQQSLDQGLQFLIQYYNGEERAKGNILERFSAQQFPDLHSELNLSSLELGDSALYFCASAGSTDTQYFGPGTRLTVL.

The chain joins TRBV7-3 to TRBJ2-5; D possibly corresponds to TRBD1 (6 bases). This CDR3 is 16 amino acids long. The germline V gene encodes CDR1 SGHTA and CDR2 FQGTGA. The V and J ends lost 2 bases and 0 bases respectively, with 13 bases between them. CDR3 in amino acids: CASSLQGHMYQETQYF. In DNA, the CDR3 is TGTGCCAGCAGCTTACAGGGACACATGTACCAAGAGACCCAGTACTTC.

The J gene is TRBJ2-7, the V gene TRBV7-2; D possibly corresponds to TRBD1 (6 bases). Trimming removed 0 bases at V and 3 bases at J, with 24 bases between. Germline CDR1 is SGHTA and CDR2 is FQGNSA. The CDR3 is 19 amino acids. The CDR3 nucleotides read TGTGCCAGCAGCTTAGCACCCCGCTACAGGGAATTCAACAGCTACGAGCAGTACTTC. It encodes CASSLAPRYREFNSYEQYF.

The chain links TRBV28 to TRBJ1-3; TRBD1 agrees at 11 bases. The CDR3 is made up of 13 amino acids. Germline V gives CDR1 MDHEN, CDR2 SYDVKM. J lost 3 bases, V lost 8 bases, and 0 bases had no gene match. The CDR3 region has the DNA TGTGCCAGCGGGACAGGGGGTGGAAACACCATATATTTT. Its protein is CASGTGGGNTIYF.

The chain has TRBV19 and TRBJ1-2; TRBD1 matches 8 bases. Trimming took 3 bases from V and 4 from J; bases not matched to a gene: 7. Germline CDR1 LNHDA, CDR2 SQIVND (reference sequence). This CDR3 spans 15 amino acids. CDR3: CASSIEGTGGYGYTF. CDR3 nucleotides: TGTGCCAGTAGTATTGAGGGGACAGGTGGCTATGGCTACACCTTC.

The CDR3 reads CASSLAGGFYEQYF. The CDR3 DNA reads as TGTGCCAGCAGTTTAGCGGGAGGGTTCTACGAGCAGTACTTC. V gene TRBV27 combines with J gene TRBJ2-7, with 9 bases fitting TRBD2. Germline V gene sequence: CDR1 MNHEY, CDR2 SMNVEV (reference sequence). V trimming: 2 bases; J trimming: 3 bases; junction bases outside the gene matches: 2. The CDR3 is made up of 14 amino acids.

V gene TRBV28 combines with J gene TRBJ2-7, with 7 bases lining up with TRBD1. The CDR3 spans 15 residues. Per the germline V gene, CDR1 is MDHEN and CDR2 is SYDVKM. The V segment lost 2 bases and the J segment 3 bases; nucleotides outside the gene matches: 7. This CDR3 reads CASSLPNQGVYEQYF. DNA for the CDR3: TGTGCCAGCAGTTTACCGAATCAGGGGGTCTACGAGCAGTACTTC. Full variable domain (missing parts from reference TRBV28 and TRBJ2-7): DVKVTQSSRYLVKRTGEKVFLECVQDMDHENMFWYRQDPGLGLRLIYFSYDVKMKEKGDIPEGYSVSREKKERFSLILESASTNQTSMYLCASSLPNQGVYEQYFGPGTRLTVT.

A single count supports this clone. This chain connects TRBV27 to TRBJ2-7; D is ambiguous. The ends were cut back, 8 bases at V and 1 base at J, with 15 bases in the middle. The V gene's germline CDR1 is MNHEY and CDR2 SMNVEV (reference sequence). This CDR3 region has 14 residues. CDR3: CASGTLDTSYEQYF. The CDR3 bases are TGTGCCAGCGGTACCCTCGACACGTCCTACGAGCAGTACTTC.

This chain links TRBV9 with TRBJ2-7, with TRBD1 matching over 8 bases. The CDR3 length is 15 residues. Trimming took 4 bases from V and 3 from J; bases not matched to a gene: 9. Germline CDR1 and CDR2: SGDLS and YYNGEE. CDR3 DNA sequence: TGTGCCAGCAGCCCGAGGGGACAGGATTACTACGAGCAGTACTTC. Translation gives CASSPRGQDYYEQYF.

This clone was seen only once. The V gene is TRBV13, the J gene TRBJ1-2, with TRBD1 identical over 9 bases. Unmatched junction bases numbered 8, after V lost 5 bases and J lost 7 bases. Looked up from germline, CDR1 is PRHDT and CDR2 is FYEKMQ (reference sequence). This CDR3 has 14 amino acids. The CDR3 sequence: CASSPRTGAGGYTF. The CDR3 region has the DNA TGTGCCAGCAGCCCAAGGACAGGGGCCGGTGGCTACACCTTC.

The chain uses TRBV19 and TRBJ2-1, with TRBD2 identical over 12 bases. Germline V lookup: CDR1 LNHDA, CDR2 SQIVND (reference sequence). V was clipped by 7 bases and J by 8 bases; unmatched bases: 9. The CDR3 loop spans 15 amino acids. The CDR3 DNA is TGTGCCAGTATGCCGGGACTAGCGGGTGTCGATGAGCAGTTCTTC. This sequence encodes CASMPGLAGVDEQFF.

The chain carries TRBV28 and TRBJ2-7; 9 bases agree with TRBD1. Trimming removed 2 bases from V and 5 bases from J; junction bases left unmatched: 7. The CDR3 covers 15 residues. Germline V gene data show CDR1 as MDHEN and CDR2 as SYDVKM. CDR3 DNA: TGTGCCAGCAGTTTAGATTCCCGGACAGGGGACGAGCAGTACTTC. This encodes CASSLDSRTGDEQYF.

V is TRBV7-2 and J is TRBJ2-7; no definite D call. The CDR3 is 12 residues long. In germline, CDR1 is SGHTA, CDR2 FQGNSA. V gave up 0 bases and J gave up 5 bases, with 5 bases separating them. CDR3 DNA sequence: TGTGCCAGCAGCTTAGCCGAGGACGAGCAGTACTTC. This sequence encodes CASSLAEDEQYF.

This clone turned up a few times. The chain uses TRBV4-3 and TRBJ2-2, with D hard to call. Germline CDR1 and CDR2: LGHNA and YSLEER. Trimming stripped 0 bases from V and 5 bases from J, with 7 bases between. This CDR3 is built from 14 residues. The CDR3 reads CASSQERRTGELFF. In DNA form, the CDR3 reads TGCGCCAGCAGCCAAGAGCGGCGAACCGGGGAGCTGTTTTTT.

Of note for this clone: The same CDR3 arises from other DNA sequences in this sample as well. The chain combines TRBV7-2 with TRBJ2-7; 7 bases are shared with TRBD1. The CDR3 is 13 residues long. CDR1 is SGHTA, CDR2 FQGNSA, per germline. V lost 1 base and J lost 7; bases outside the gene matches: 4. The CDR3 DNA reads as TGTGCCAGCAGCTTAGACAGGGGTTATGAGCAGTACTTC. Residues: CASSLDRGYEQYF.

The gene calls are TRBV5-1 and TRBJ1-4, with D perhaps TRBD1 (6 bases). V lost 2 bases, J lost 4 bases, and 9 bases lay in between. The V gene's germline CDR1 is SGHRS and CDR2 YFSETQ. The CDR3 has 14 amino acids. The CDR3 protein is CASSFKGDNEKLFF. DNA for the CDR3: TGCGCCAGCAGCTTCAAGGGGGATAATGAAAAACTGTTTTTT.

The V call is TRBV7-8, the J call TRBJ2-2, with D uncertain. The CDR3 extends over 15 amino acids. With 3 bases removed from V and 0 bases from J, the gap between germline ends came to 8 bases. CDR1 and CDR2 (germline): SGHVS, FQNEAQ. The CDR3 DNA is TGTGCCAGCAGCTTTGGTCGGGCGAACACCGGGGAGCTGTTTTTT. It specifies CASSFGRANTGELFF.

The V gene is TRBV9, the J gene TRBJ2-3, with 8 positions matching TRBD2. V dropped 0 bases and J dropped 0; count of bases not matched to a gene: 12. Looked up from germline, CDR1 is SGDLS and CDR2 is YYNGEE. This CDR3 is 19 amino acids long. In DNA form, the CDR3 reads TGTGCCAGCAGCGTAGAAGGGTTGGGTAGCGGGACTAGCACAGATACGCAGTATTTT. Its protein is CASSVEGLGSGTSTDTQYF. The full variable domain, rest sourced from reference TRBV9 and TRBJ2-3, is DSGVTQTPKHLITATGQRVTLRCSPRSGDLSVYWYQQSLDQGLQFLIQYYNGEERAKGNILERFSAQQFPDLHSELNLSSLELGDSALYFCASSVEGLGSGTSTDTQYFGPGTRLTVL.

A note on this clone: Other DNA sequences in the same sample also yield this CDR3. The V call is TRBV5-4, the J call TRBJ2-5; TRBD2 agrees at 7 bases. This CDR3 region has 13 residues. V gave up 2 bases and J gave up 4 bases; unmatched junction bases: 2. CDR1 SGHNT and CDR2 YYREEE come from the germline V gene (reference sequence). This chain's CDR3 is CASSLGGRETQYF. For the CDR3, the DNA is TGTGCCAGCAGCTTAGGCGGGAGAGAGACCCAGTACTTC.

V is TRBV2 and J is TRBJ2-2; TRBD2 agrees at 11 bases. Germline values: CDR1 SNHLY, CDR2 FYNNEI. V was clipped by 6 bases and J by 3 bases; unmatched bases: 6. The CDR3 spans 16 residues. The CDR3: CASSPGTSGYTGELFF. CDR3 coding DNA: TGTGCCAGCAGCCCCGGGACTAGCGGTTACACCGGGGAGCTGTTTTTT. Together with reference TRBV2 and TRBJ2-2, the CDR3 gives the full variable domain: EPEVTQTPSHQVTQMGQEVILRCVPISNHLYFYWYRQILGQKVEFLVSFYNNEISEKSEIFDDQFSVERPDGSNFTLKIRSTKLEDSAMYFCASSPGTSGYTGELFFGEGSRLTVL.

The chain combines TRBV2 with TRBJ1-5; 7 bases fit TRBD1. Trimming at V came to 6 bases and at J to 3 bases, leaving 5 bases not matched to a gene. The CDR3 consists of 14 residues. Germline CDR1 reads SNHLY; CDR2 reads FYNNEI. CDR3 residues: CASSSGGTNQPQHF. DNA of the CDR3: TGTGCCAGCAGCTCAGGGGGTACCAATCAGCCCCAGCATTTT.

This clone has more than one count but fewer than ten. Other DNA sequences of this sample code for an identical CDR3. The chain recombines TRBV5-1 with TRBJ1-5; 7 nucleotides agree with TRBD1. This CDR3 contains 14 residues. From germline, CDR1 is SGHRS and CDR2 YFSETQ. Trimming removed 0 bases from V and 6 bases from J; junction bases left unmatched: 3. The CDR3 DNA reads TGCGCCAGCAGCTTGGGACAGGGCGGTCAGCCCCAGCATTTT. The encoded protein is CASSLGQGGQPQHF.

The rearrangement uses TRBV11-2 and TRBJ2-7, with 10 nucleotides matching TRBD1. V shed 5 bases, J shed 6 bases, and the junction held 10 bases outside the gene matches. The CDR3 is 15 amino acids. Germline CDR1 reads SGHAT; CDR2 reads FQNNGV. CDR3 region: CASSPPGQGSIEQYF. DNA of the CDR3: TGTGCCAGCAGCCCTCCGGGACAGGGGTCCATCGAGCAGTACTTC.

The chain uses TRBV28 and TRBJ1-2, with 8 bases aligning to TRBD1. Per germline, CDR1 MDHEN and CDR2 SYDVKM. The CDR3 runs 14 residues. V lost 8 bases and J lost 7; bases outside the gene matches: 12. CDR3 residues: CASQLTGGSGGYTF. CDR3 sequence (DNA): TGTGCCAGCCAACTAACAGGGGGATCTGGTGGCTACACCTTC.